This TCR beta chain was documented in a study of blood T cell repertoires in COVID-19. Profiling relied on immunoSEQ multiplex PCR, and the TCRdb table lists in-frame clones only, not all of them. The data hold approximately 31,000 clones, with roughly 85% observed a single time. The CDR3 is 16 amino acids. Trimming took 3 bases from V and 2 from J, leaving 17 bases between them. Germline lookup yields CDR1 SGHKS and CDR2 YYEKEE (reference sequence). The J gene is TRBJ2-5, the V gene TRBV5-5; possibly TRBD2 for D (6 bases). Specimen: peripheral blood. This sequence was found in a man older than 75 with active COVID-19. CDR3 nucleotide sequence: TGTGCCAGCAGCTGGACATTGGTACGGGGGCAAGAGACCCAGTACTTC. Encoded protein: CASSWTLVRGQETQYF.